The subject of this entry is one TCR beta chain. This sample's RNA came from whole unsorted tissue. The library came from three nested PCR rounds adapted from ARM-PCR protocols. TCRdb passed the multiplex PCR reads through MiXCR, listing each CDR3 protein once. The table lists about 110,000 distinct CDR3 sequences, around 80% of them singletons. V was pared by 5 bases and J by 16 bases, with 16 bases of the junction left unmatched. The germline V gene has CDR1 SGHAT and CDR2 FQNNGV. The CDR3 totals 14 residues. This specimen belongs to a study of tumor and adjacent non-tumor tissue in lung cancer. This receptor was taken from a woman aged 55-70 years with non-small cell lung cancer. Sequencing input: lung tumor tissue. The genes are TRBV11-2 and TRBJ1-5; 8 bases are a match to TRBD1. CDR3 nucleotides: TGTGCCAGCAGCAGGACAGGGACCGATCAACACCAACATTTT. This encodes CASSRTGTDQHQHF.